One and the same sample provided the 5 T cell receptor beta chains below, sequenced in a study of cytomegalovirus exposure and HLA in healthy donors. TCRdb's copy holds only in-frame clones and misses some; the assay was immunoSEQ multiplex PCR. Of about 260,000 clones in the sample, roughly 88% are singletons; the top ten hold approximately 3%. Material for sequencing was PBMCs. The receptors come from a woman aged 25 to 39 in good health and CMV-seronegative.

This rearrangement joins TRBV11-3 to TRBJ2-7; possibly TRBD2 for D (6 bases). From germline, CDR1 is SGHNT and CDR2 YENEEA. V was pared by 5 bases and J by 5 bases, with 16 bases between. The CDR3 totals 14 residues. CDR3 DNA: TGTGCCAGCAGCCCATCCGTTGGGGGGAACGAGCAGTACTTC. Translation gives CASSPSVGGNEQYF.

This chain links TRBV7-9 with TRBJ2-7; no reliable D call. The CDR3 is 13 amino acids. The germline V gene has CDR1 SEHNR and CDR2 FQNEAQ (reference sequence). V was trimmed by 2 bases and J by 4 bases, leaving 9 bases between them. The CDR3 region is CASSLSPFYEQYF. As DNA, the CDR3 is TGTGCCAGCAGCTTAAGTCCCTTTTACGAGCAGTACTTC. Based on the CDR3 plus reference TRBV7-9 and TRBJ2-7, the full variable domain is DTGVSQNPRHKITKRGQNVTFRCDPISEHNRLYWYRQTLGQGPEFLTYFQNEAQLEKSRLLSDRFSAERPKGSFSTLEIQRTEQGDSAMYLCASSLSPFYEQYFGPGTRLTVT.

A single count supports this clone. This specimen includes other DNA sequences encoding the same CDR3. The rearrangement joins TRBV11-2 to TRBJ2-7; D remains unclear. The germline V gene encodes CDR1 SGHAT and CDR2 FQNNGV. The CDR3 covers 13 residues. The ends were cut back, 1 base at V and 0 bases at J, with 4 bases in the middle. CDR3 protein: CASSLGTSYEQYF. CDR3 nucleotide sequence: TGTGCCAGCAGCTTAGGGACCTCCTACGAGCAGTACTTC.

About this clone itself: Other nucleotide sequences from this sample produce the same CDR3. The genes are TRBV7-6 and TRBJ2-7; 11 bases are shared with TRBD2. Germline-derived CDR1 and CDR2 are SGHVS and FNYEAQ. The CDR3 has 15 residues. J lost 0 bases, V lost 4 bases, and 2 bases had no gene match. The CDR3 sequence is CASSSGTSGSYEQYF. The CDR3 coding sequence is TGTGCCAGCAGCTCCGGGACTAGCGGCTCCTACGAGCAGTACTTC.

The rearrangement links TRBV7-9 to TRBJ2-1; TRBD1 is a possible D gene (5 bases). The length of the CDR3 is 12 residues. CDR1 is SEHNR and CDR2 is FQNEAQ in the germline V gene (reference sequence). Trimming took 9 bases from V and 6 from J, leaving 12 bases between them. CDR3 bases: TGTGCCAGTTCAGATAGGGGCAATGAGCAGTTCTTC. Encoded protein: CASSDRGNEQFF.